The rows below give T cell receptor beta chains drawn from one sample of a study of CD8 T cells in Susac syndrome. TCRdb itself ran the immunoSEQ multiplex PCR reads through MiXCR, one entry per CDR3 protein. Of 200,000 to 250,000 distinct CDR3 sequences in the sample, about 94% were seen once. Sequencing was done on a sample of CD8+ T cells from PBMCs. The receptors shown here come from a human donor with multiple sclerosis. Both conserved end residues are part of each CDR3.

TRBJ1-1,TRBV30,CAWSWGVEAFF
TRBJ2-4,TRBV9,CASSVDGGGGNIQYF
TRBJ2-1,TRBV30,CASSDLRDNEQFF
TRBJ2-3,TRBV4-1,CASSRQGNIASTDTQYF
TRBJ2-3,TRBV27,CASTPIGLGTDTQYF
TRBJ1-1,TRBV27,CASSRRDSGTEAFF
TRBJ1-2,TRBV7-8,CASSPQDGYTF
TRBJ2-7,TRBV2,CASKPGTGRPREQYF
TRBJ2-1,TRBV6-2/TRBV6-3,CASSGTNAYNEQFF
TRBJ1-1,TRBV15,CATSRPQVVNTEAFF
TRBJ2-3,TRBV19,CASSPGSAGDTQYF
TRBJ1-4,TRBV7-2,CASSLGGGGDEKLFF
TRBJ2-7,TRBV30,CAWSVSGTAYEQYF
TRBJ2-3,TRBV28,CASSFTPSRILAGSTDTQYF
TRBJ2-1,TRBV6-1,CASSASSGRDMNEQFF
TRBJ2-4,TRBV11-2,CASQGRDWPKNIQYF
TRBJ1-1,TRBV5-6,CASSLRFGGPLGMNTEAFF
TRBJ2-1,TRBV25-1,CASSESKRLAGVGGEQFF